Each of the 21 T cell receptor beta chains below was sequenced from the same sample in a study of blood T cell repertoires in COVID-19. Sequencing was performed with immunoSEQ multiplex PCR; in TCRdb, only in-frame clones are kept and a portion is missing. The sample includes 55,000 to 95,000 clones, roughly 76% of them seen just once. The sample was peripheral blood. The receptors derive from a woman in her sixties or seventies with acute or convalescent COVID-19.

V usage is TRBV11-3 and J usage is TRBJ2-1; D unresolved. This CDR3 has 14 residues. Trimming shortened V by 0 bases and J by 5 bases, and 8 bases separated the two germline ends. Per the germline V gene, CDR1 is SGHNT and CDR2 is YENEEA. CDR3 sequence reads: CASSLERLNNEQFF. CDR3 sequence (DNA): TGTGCCAGCAGCTTAGAGAGGCTTAACAATGAGCAGTTCTTC.

The rearrangement uses TRBV27 and TRBJ1-6, with 8 positions matching TRBD1. Germline V gene sequence: CDR1 MNHEY, CDR2 SMNVEV (reference sequence). CDR3 length equals 15 residues. V lost 5 bases to trimming and J lost 0 bases; unmatched junction nucleotides: 0. The CDR3 sequence: CASSGQGSYNSPLHF. The CDR3 coding sequence is TGTGCCAGCAGTGGACAGGGCTCCTATAATTCACCCCTCCACTTT.

V is TRBV7-2 and J is TRBJ2-1; D not certain. V lost 2 bases to trimming and J lost 5 bases, with 4 bases between them. CDR3 length: 12 amino acids. Germline-derived CDR1 and CDR2 are SGHTA and FQGNSA. The CDR3 DNA sequence: TGTGCCAGCAGCTTAACTCACAATGAGCAGTTCTTC. Translation gives CASSLTHNEQFF. Full variable domain (missing parts from reference TRBV7-2 and TRBJ2-1): GAGVSQSPSNKVTEKGKDVELRCDPISGHTALYWYRQSLGQGLEFLIYFQGNSAPDKSGLPSDRFSAERTGGSVSTLTIQRTQQEDSAVYLCASSLTHNEQFFGPGTRLTVL.

V is TRBV6-1 and J is TRBJ1-5; 7 nucleotides match TRBD1. The junction had 11 bases not matched to a gene; V was cut back by 4 bases and J by 2 bases. From germline, CDR1 is MNHNS and CDR2 SASEGT. CDR3 length: 17 amino acids. The CDR3 DNA is TGTGCCAGCAGTGGAGGCCCCTTTACAGGGGGCAATCAGCCCCAGCATTTT. Its translation is CASSGGPFTGGNQPQHF.

V and J are TRBV25-1 and TRBJ2-2; 7 bases are a match to TRBD1. The CDR3 loop spans 15 amino acids. Germline V CDR1 and CDR2: MGHDK, SYGVNS. V shed 3 bases and J 5 bases; nucleotides not matched to a gene: 6. The CDR3 DNA follows: TGTGCCAGCAGTGACCCGGGACAGACAACCGGGGAGCTGTTTTTT. Its translation is CASSDPGQTTGELFF.

The V call is TRBV4-1, the J call TRBJ1-5; D may be TRBD1 (6 bases). The CDR3 is made up of 13 amino acids. Germline lookup yields CDR1 MGHRA and CDR2 YSYEKL. Trimming stripped 0 bases from V and 7 bases from J, with 7 bases between. As DNA, the CDR3 is TGCGCCAGCAGCCAAGAACAGGGACAGCCCCAGCATTTT. Translated, it gives CASSQEQGQPQHF.

The chain is built from TRBV7-3 and TRBJ2-7; 7 bases are shared with TRBD1. The CDR3 has 15 amino acids. Germline V gives CDR1 SGHTA, CDR2 FQGTGA. J was trimmed by 2 bases and V by 0 bases; bases with no gene match: 4. For the CDR3, the DNA is TGTGCCAGCAGCTTAACCCAGGGGGTGACCTACGAGCAGTACTTC. Translated, it gives CASSLTQGVTYEQYF.

This clone was found a few times. The chain joins TRBV5-1 to TRBJ2-7; D is possibly TRBD2 (5 bases). Germline V gene sequence: CDR1 SGHRS, CDR2 YFSETQ. V was trimmed by 5 bases and J by 7 bases, leaving 7 bases between them. The CDR3 loop spans 10 amino acids. The CDR3: CASRGGEQYF. CDR3 sequence (DNA): TGCGCCAGCAGAGGCGGGGAGCAGTACTTC.

The chain combines TRBV11-3 with TRBJ2-5, with 7 bases aligning to TRBD1. Trimming removed 5 bases from V and 0 bases from J; junction bases left unmatched: 6. Germline V gene data show CDR1 as SGHNT and CDR2 as YENEEA. This CDR3 is built from 15 residues. In nucleotides, the CDR3 is TGTGCCAGCAGCCCGATGACAGGGCACCAAGAGACCCAGTACTTC. Translated, it gives CASSPMTGHQETQYF.

This clone was seen once. J is TRBJ2-7 and V is TRBV19, with 8 bases that match TRBD1. The CDR3 loop spans 14 amino acids. Germline V gene lookup returns CDR1 LNHDA and CDR2 SQIVND (reference sequence). J lost 2 bases, V lost 7 bases, and 7 bases had no gene match. CDR3 bases: TGTGCCAGTACCCCCCGGGACAGGACCTACGAGCAGTACTTC. This gives the protein CASTPRDRTYEQYF.

The genes are TRBV2 and TRBJ2-7, with 10 bases lining up with TRBD1. The length of the CDR3 is 12 residues. Trimming took 10 bases from V and 5 from J; bases not matched to a gene: 5. Germline assignment: CDR1 SNHLY and CDR2 FYNNEI. CDR3 loop: CAIGQGGDEQYF. CDR3 nucleotide sequence: TGTGCCATCGGACAGGGGGGGGACGAGCAGTACTTC.

This clone was found once. The chain recombines TRBV28 with TRBJ1-1; D remains ambiguous. The CDR3 contains 11 residues. The V end lost 10 bases, the J end lost 6 bases, and 12 bases lay between the germline ends. The germline gives CDR1 MDHEN, CDR2 SYDVKM. CDR3 bases: TGTGCCACCGGTGTCTGGTCTGAAGCTTTCTTT. Protein: CATGVWSEAFF.

The V and J genes are TRBV28 and TRBJ2-1, with TRBD1 matching over 9 bases. The J segment lost 4 bases and the V segment lost 7 bases, leaving 8 bases of the junction unmatched. CDR1 is MDHEN, CDR2 SYDVKM, per germline. The CDR3 consists of 15 residues. The CDR3 DNA reads TGTGCCAGCATTAGGGGGACAGGGAGGTACAATGAGCAGTTCTTC. Amino acids: CASIRGTGRYNEQFF. Drawing the rest from reference TRBV28 and TRBJ2-1, the complete variable domain is DVKVTQSSRYLVKRTGEKVFLECVQDMDHENMFWYRQDPGLGLRLIYFSYDVKMKEKGDIPEGYSVSREKKERFSLILESASTNQTSMYLCASIRGTGRYNEQFFGPGTRLTVL.

The chain employs TRBV18 and TRBJ2-1, with 10 bases identical to TRBD1. CDR3 length equals 15 residues. V was pared by 4 bases and J by 5 bases, with 5 bases of the junction left unmatched. From germline, CDR1 is KGHSH and CDR2 LQKENI. The CDR3 DNA sequence: TGTGCCAGCTCACTAGGGACAGGGGACGACAATGAGCAGTTCTTC. Residues: CASSLGTGDDNEQFF.

V and J are TRBV5-1 and TRBJ2-2; TRBD2 matches 10 bases. This CDR3 spans 14 amino acids. With 7 bases clipped from V and 6 bases from J, the junction kept 6 bases outside the gene matches. CDR1 and CDR2 from the germline V gene are SGHRS and YFSETQ. CDR3 residues: CASAPSGRAGELFF. In nucleotides, the CDR3 is TGCGCCAGCGCGCCAAGCGGGAGGGCCGGGGAGCTGTTTTTT.

The chain couples TRBV28 to TRBJ2-7; the match to TRBD2 covers 8 bases. Germline CDR1 reads MDHEN; CDR2 reads SYDVKM. Losses at the gene ends were 5 bases for V and 3 bases for J; bases not matched to a gene: 3. The CDR3 extends over 13 amino acids. The CDR3 DNA is TGTGCCAGCAGTGTCAGCGGGAGCTACGAGCAGTACTTC. The encoded protein is CASSVSGSYEQYF.

The J gene is TRBJ1-3, the V gene TRBV5-6; no definite D call. From germline, CDR1 is SGHDT and CDR2 YYEEEE. The CDR3 is made up of 17 amino acids. The V end lost 4 bases, the J end lost 2 bases, and 19 bases lay between the germline ends. CDR3 DNA: TGTGCCAGCAGCCCCTTAATTGGAGGCTTCGCTGGAAACACCATATATTTT. Its protein product is CASSPLIGGFAGNTIYF.

The chain joins TRBV5-1 to TRBJ2-7; 10 bases map to TRBD2. The CDR3 consists of 15 residues. The germline V gene has CDR1 SGHRS and CDR2 YFSETQ. The V and J ends lost 4 bases and 1 base, in that order; junction bases with no gene match: 5. This CDR3 reads CASSRTSGFSYEQYF. The CDR3 DNA sequence: TGCGCCAGCAGCCGGACTAGCGGTTTTTCCTACGAGCAGTACTTC. Filled out from reference TRBV5-1 and TRBJ2-7, the complete variable domain reads KAGVTQTPRYLIKTRGQQVTLSCSPISGHRSVSWYQQTPGQGLQFLFEYFSETQRNKGNFPGRFSGRQFSNSRSEMNVSTLELGDSALYLCASSRTSGFSYEQYFGPGTRLTVT.

This chain joins TRBV5-4 and TRBJ1-1; no definite D call. Germline CDR1 reads SGHNT; CDR2 reads YYREEE (reference sequence). Trimming stripped 1 base from V and 0 bases from J, with 7 bases between. CDR3 length: 14 residues. The CDR3 region is CASSLTQMNTEAFF. The CDR3 region has the DNA TGTGCCAGCAGCTTGACACAGATGAACACTGAAGCTTTCTTT.

CDR3 sequence reads: CASSLGRGSGANVLTF. The CDR3 DNA follows: TGTGCCAGCAGTCTCGGGAGGGGTTCTGGGGCCAACGTCCTGACTTTC. This chain joins TRBV28 and TRBJ2-6; 8 nucleotides align to TRBD2. Germline V gene sequence: CDR1 MDHEN, CDR2 SYDVKM. This CDR3 has 16 residues. Trimming cost V 5 bases and J 1 base; bases outside gene matches: 4.

The chain is built from TRBV2 and TRBJ2-3, with TRBD2 as a possible D gene (6 bases). V lost 6 bases, J lost 1 base, and 14 bases lay in between. Germline V CDR1 and CDR2: SNHLY, FYNNEI. The CDR3 is 15 amino acids. CDR3 nucleotide sequence: TGTGCCAGCAGGTGGTCTAGCGATCGCACAGATACGCAGTATTTT. Amino acids: CASRWSSDRTDTQYF. The complete variable domain, with remaining parts taken from reference TRBV2 and TRBJ2-3, reads EPEVTQTPSHQVTQMGQEVILRCVPISNHLYFYWYRQILGQKVEFLVSFYNNEISEKSEIFDDQFSVERPDGSNFTLKIRSTKLEDSAMYFCASRWSSDRTDTQYFGPGTRLTVL.